These 30 T cell receptor beta chains were sequenced from one sample in a study of cytomegalovirus exposure and HLA in healthy donors. This PCR relied on a set of 60 Vbeta primers and 13 Jbeta primers. Method: immunoSEQ multiplex PCR; TCRdb's copy keeps in-frame clones and lacks some. The sample holds some 120,000 clones, 77% seen once. The sample taken for sequencing was PBMCs. The receptors were sampled from a man between 18 and 35 years old in good health and CMV-seropositive.

The gene calls are TRBV4-1 and TRBJ1-5; 7 nucleotides agree with TRBD1. The J segment lost 5 bases and the V segment lost 2 bases, leaving 9 bases of the junction unmatched. The germline gives CDR1 MGHRA, CDR2 YSYEKL. This CDR3 spans 16 amino acids. CDR3 loop: CASSQQGTEGYQPQHF. The CDR3 DNA follows: TGCGCCAGCAGCCAACAAGGGACAGAAGGATATCAGCCCCAGCATTTT.

This clone was counted only a few times. CDR3 in amino acids: CASTPWTSGGLWTGELFF. The CDR3 DNA reads TGTGCCAGCACCCCCTGGACTAGCGGGGGGTTGTGGACCGGGGAGCTGTTTTTT. This chain connects TRBV27 to TRBJ2-2, with 14 positions matching TRBD2. Trimming removed 7 bases from V and 5 bases from J; junction bases left unmatched: 12. There are 18 residues in the CDR3. In germline, CDR1 is MNHEY, CDR2 SMNVEV (reference sequence).

The J gene is TRBJ1-4, the V gene TRBV30; D unclear. The V gene's germline CDR1 is GTSNPN and CDR2 SVGIG (reference sequence). The CDR3 length is 17 residues. V dropped 0 bases and J dropped 3 bases, with 17 bases sitting between them. CDR3 nucleotides: TGTGCCTGGAGTGTACGGGCCCCCCGCGGGGCTAATGAAAAACTGTTTTTT. Translating it yields CAWSVRAPRGANEKLFF.

This sequence joins TRBV5-4 and TRBJ1-1; TRBD1 might be the D (5 bases). Trimming took off 3 bases at V and 10 bases at J, with 13 bases between the two ends. CDR1 and CDR2 from the germline V gene are SGHNT and YYREEE (reference sequence). The CDR3 runs to 12 residues. The chain's CDR3 is CASSSDAGVAFF. In DNA form, the CDR3 reads TGTGCCAGCAGCTCGGACGCGGGGGTAGCTTTCTTT.

This clone came up once. The J gene is TRBJ1-3, the V gene TRBV5-4; D may be TRBD1 (6 bases). This CDR3 region has 13 residues. CDR1 and CDR2 from the germline V gene are SGHNT and YYREEE (reference sequence). Trimming removed 4 bases at V and 4 bases at J, with 9 bases between. The CDR3 DNA reads TGTGCCAGCAGCCCAGGGGTAGGAAACACCATATATTTT. As protein: CASSPGVGNTIYF. Based on the CDR3 plus reference TRBV5-4 and TRBJ1-3, the full variable domain is ETGVTQSPTHLIKTRGQQVTLRCSSQSGHNTVSWYQQALGQGPQFIFQYYREEENGRGNFPPRFSGLQFPNYSSELNVNALELDDSALYLCASSPGVGNTIYFGEGSWLTVV.

V usage is TRBV13 and J usage is TRBJ2-5, with D possibly being TRBD1 (6 bases). The end of the DNA is better explained by TRBJ2-7, so the J call may be wrong. Germline CDR1 and CDR2: PRHDT and FYEKMQ (reference sequence). The CDR3 spans 15 residues. CDR3 amino acids: CASSLETGYSYEQYF. The CDR3 region has the DNA TGTGCCAGCAGCTTAGAAACAGGGTACTCCTACGAGCAGTACTTC.

The V gene is TRBV10-2, the J gene TRBJ2-5, with D uncertain. With 3 bases removed from V and 5 bases from J, the gap between germline ends came to 4 bases. The germline gives CDR1 WSHSY, CDR2 SAAADI. This CDR3 has 11 amino acids. The CDR3 DNA reads TGCGCCAGCAGTGACGGTGAGACCCAGTACTTC. It codes for CASSDGETQYF.

This clone has only one observation. The V gene is TRBV5-4, the J gene TRBJ1-2, with TRBD1 identical over 7 bases. Germline V gene lookup returns CDR1 SGHNT and CDR2 YYREEE (reference sequence). CDR3 length: 14 amino acids. V dropped 0 bases and J dropped 8; count of bases not matched to a gene: 7. CDR3 sequence: CASSLATGASGYTF. CDR3 nucleotide sequence: TGTGCCAGCAGCTTGGCTACAGGGGCGAGCGGCTACACCTTC.

The CDR3: CASSVAGTDYNEQFF. The CDR3 DNA is TGTGCCAGCAGCGTAGCCGGGACAGACTACAATGAGCAGTTCTTC. The gene calls are TRBV9 and TRBJ2-1; 7 nucleotides line up with TRBD1. Germline lookup yields CDR1 SGDLS and CDR2 YYNGEE. CDR3 length: 15 amino acids. Trimming at V came to 0 bases and at J to 3 bases, leaving 3 bases not matched to a gene.

V usage is TRBV5-1 and J usage is TRBJ2-3, with 10 nucleotides matching TRBD1. Germline CDR1 SGHRS, CDR2 YFSETQ. This CDR3 comprises 15 residues. The trim removed 1 base at V and 5 bases at J, leaving 4 bases unmatched. CDR3 residues: CASSLSGTGVDTQYF. The CDR3 region has the DNA TGCGCCAGCAGCTTGTCCGGGACAGGGGTAGATACGCAGTATTTT.

V gene TRBV28 combines with J gene TRBJ1-6; the D is unclear. This CDR3 is built from 20 residues. Trimming took 11 bases from V and 1 from J, leaving 30 bases between them. The germline V gene encodes CDR1 MDHEN and CDR2 SYDVKM. The CDR3 is CAARGSSEGQAGSYNSPLHF. For the CDR3, the DNA is TGTGCCGCCCGGGGATCCTCTGAGGGTCAAGCGGGTTCCTATAATTCACCCCTCCACTTT.

This chain links TRBV4-1 with TRBJ2-2; 8 bases line up with TRBD2. V shed 5 bases and J 3 bases; nucleotides not matched to a gene: 5. Germline CDR1 reads MGHRA; CDR2 reads YSYEKL. This CDR3 has 15 amino acids. DNA of the CDR3: TGCGCCAGCAGCTACGGGGGGGGCGACACCGGGGAGCTGTTTTTT. This encodes CASSYGGGDTGELFF.

The gene calls are TRBV5-1 and TRBJ1-5; D call uncertain. The length of the CDR3 is 14 residues. Germline CDR1 SGHRS, CDR2 YFSETQ. V dropped 1 base and J dropped 7 bases, with 12 bases sitting between them. CDR3 sequence (DNA): TGCGCCAGCAGCTTGCTGGCAGAGGGACAGCCCCAGCATTTT. Protein product: CASSLLAEGQPQHF.

This clone is a singleton in its sample. The genes are TRBV9 and TRBJ2-6; 7 bases line up with TRBD1. CDR1 is SGDLS, CDR2 YYNGEE, per germline. Trimming at V came to 6 bases and at J to 1 base, leaving 13 bases not matched to a gene. The CDR3 totals 18 residues. The CDR3 protein is CASTRAPRQGSGANVLTF. The CDR3 coding sequence is TGTGCCAGCACCCGAGCGCCGCGACAGGGATCTGGGGCCAACGTCCTGACTTTC.

This chain uses TRBV11-2 with TRBJ1-6; the D is unclear. V shed 6 bases and J shed 10 bases, with 19 bases lying between them. Looked up from germline, CDR1 is SGHAT and CDR2 is FQNNGV. The CDR3 consists of 15 residues. CDR3 nucleotide sequence: TGTGCCAGCAGAGGTGGACGGGAGGCATGGTCACCCCTCCACTTT. This encodes CASRGGREAWSPLHF.

CDR3 region: CASSYSAGEAFF. The CDR3 DNA reads as TGTGCCAGCAGTTACTCTGCAGGTGAAGCTTTCTTT. V gene TRBV6-5 combines with J gene TRBJ1-1; D is uncertain. V gave up 0 bases and J gave up 7 bases, with 6 bases separating them. This CDR3 contains 12 residues. CDR1 MNHEY and CDR2 SVGAGI come from the germline V gene.

The chain links TRBV6-6 to TRBJ2-5; 8 nucleotides align to TRBD2. V trimming: 2 bases; J trimming: 5 bases; junction bases outside the gene matches: 4. The CDR3 length is 14 residues. Per the germline V gene, CDR1 is MNHNY and CDR2 is SVGAGI (reference sequence). The CDR3 sequence is CASSYGPGGETQYF. The CDR3 coding sequence is TGTGCCAGCAGTTACGGACCGGGAGGGGAGACCCAGTACTTC.

The rearrangement joins TRBV13 to TRBJ2-6, with D unresolved. From germline, CDR1 is PRHDT and CDR2 FYEKMQ (reference sequence). V lost 2 bases and J lost 0, with 11 bases in between. This CDR3 comprises 17 residues. CDR3 residues: CASSLTRSTSGANVLTF. The CDR3 DNA reads as TGTGCCAGCAGCTTAACCCGCTCTACCTCTGGGGCCAACGTCCTGACTTTC.

The genes are TRBV27 and TRBJ2-3; 8 nucleotides line up with TRBD2. This CDR3 spans 13 amino acids. Germline lookup yields CDR1 MNHEY and CDR2 SMNVEV (reference sequence). The V segment lost 7 bases and the J segment 6 bases; nucleotides outside the gene matches: 6. DNA of the CDR3: TGTGCCAGCACCAGCGGGAGTGGTGATACGCAGTATTTT. Encoded protein: CASTSGSGDTQYF.

CDR3 bases: TGTGCCAGCAGTGAGGAGGAGACCCAGTACTTC. Protein sequence: CASSEEETQYF. This chain joins TRBV2 and TRBJ2-5; D unclear. The CDR3 spans 11 residues. Trimming stripped 3 bases from V and 5 bases from J, with 4 bases between. In germline, CDR1 is SNHLY, CDR2 FYNNEI.

As regards this clone: Other DNA variants within this sample encode the same CDR3. The chain carries TRBV6-1 and TRBJ1-2; no clear D. This CDR3 has 13 residues. Germline V CDR1 and CDR2: MNHNS, SASEGT. V dropped 7 bases and J dropped 11 bases, with 20 bases sitting between them. The DNA of the CDR3 is TGTGCCAGCATCCCGGGGAGAGGCTATTCGTACACCTTC. This sequence encodes CASIPGRGYSYTF.

The chain couples TRBV7-6 to TRBJ2-2, with 9 bases lining up with TRBD2. V lost 4 bases to trimming and J lost 6 bases; unmatched junction nucleotides: 15. The CDR3 runs 18 residues. Germline CDR1 reads SGHVS; CDR2 reads FNYEAQ. The CDR3, as DNA: TGTGCCAGCAGCTCTACGAGTTGGGGACTAGCAAGGTCCGGGGAGCTGTTTTTT. This encodes CASSSTSWGLARSGELFF.

In DNA, the CDR3 is TGTGCCAGCAGCCCTAGGGGTGTCCCCGGGGAGCTGTTTTTT. Its protein product is CASSPRGVPGELFF. V gene TRBV9 combines with J gene TRBJ2-2; the D gene is possibly TRBD1 (5 bases). The V end lost 4 bases, the J end lost 6 bases, and 13 bases lay between the germline ends. Germline loops: CDR1 SGDLS, CDR2 YYNGEE. The CDR3 contains 14 residues.

V usage is TRBV6-1 and J usage is TRBJ2-5, with 9 bases lining up with TRBD2. The J call is uncertain, as TRBJ2-7 better fits the DNA end. Germline V CDR1 and CDR2: MNHNS, SASEGT. This CDR3 has 16 residues. This chain's CDR3 is CASSVLGTSGFYEQYF. The CDR3 DNA is TGTGCCAGCAGTGTCCTTGGCACTAGCGGGTTCTACGAGCAGTACTTC.

The chain uses TRBV7-2 and TRBJ2-3, with 9 bases identical to TRBD2. V lost 4 bases and J lost 1; bases outside the gene matches: 6. Per the germline V gene, CDR1 is SGHTA and CDR2 is FQGNSA. The CDR3 totals 16 residues. DNA of the CDR3: TGTGCCAGCAGCTCAATTGCTAGCGGGGGCACAGATACGCAGTATTTT. It yields the protein CASSSIASGGTDTQYF.

The J gene is TRBJ2-7, the V gene TRBV6-1, with D possibly TRBD2 on 6 matching bases. This CDR3 comprises 16 residues. Looked up from germline, CDR1 is MNHNS and CDR2 is SASEGT. Trimming took off 3 bases at V and 0 bases at J, with 15 bases between the two ends. The CDR3 reads CASSDGGARISYEQYF. In DNA form, the CDR3 reads TGTGCCAGCAGTGATGGCGGGGCCCGCATCTCCTACGAGCAGTACTTC.

The table lists this clone with a few counts. The chain has TRBV5-1 and TRBJ2-1; the match to TRBD2 covers 15 bases. The V segment lost 2 bases and the J segment 8 bases; nucleotides outside the gene matches: 11. This CDR3 has 18 amino acids. Germline assignment: CDR1 SGHRS and CDR2 YFSETQ. This CDR3 is CASSLPNRTSGRVDEQFF. Written as DNA, the CDR3 is TGCGCCAGCAGCTTACCCAACAGGACTAGCGGGAGGGTGGATGAGCAGTTCTTC. Drawing the rest from reference TRBV5-1 and TRBJ2-1, the complete variable domain is KAGVTQTPRYLIKTRGQQVTLSCSPISGHRSVSWYQQTPGQGLQFLFEYFSETQRNKGNFPGRFSGRQFSNSRSEMNVSTLELGDSALYLCASSLPNRTSGRVDEQFFGPGTRLTVL.

The chain joins TRBV7-6 to TRBJ2-1, with TRBD2 matching over 13 bases. CDR1 SGHVS and CDR2 FNYEAQ come from the germline V gene. This CDR3 has 18 amino acids. The junction had 19 bases not matched to a gene; V was cut back by 5 bases and J by 12 bases. The CDR3 nucleotides are TGTGCCAGCAGCGCAGGCTGGCAAAGGGGGACTAGCGGGATACCGCAGTTCTTC. It translates to CASSAGWQRGTSGIPQFF.

The V and J genes are TRBV6-1 and TRBJ1-5, with TRBD1 matching 7 bases. Trimming cost V 3 bases and J 5 bases; bases outside gene matches: 4. The CDR3 runs 14 residues. Germline CDR1 is MNHNS and CDR2 is SASEGT. The CDR3 DNA follows: TGTGCCAGCAGTGAGGGACAGTGGGATCAGCCCCAGCATTTT. Protein: CASSEGQWDQPQHF.

This clone was observed a handful of times. The gene calls are TRBV2 and TRBJ2-7; 9 positions match TRBD1. The length of the CDR3 is 14 residues. CDR1 SNHLY and CDR2 FYNNEI come from the germline V gene. V was clipped by 8 bases and J by 3 bases; unmatched bases: 8. CDR3 loop: CASAWTGADYEQYF. DNA for the CDR3: TGTGCCAGCGCTTGGACAGGGGCCGACTACGAGCAGTACTTC.